This T cell receptor beta chain emerged from a study of T-cell reconstitution after alpha-beta-depleted transplantation in children. General study findings and limits: Counts and diversity of T cells one year after transplant came mostly from newly produced T cells. Expanded clones from the graft, numbering several hundred, reportedly supplied alpha-beta T cells about two months after transplant. The origin of high day-60 TCRbeta diversity in some patients lay in surviving recipient T cells and thymic progenitors.

During its preparation, the TCRbeta library received unique molecular identifiers. TCRdb reanalysed the PCR reads using MiXCR and keeps one entry per CDR3 protein. The sample contains a few hundred thousand distinct CDR3 sequences, roughly a quarter of which appear only once. A few counts support this clonotype. Its matching antigen is unknown. CDR3 length: 16 residues. The germline V gene has CDR1 SGHRS and CDR2 YFSETQ. Trimming took 4 bases from V and 3 from J; bases not matched to a gene: 10. The chain uses TRBV5-1 and TRBJ2-1; 7 nucleotides match TRBD1. The specimen comprised PBMCs, sampled before TCRalphabeta/CD19-depleted stem cell transplant. The source is a boy younger than two with Wiskott-Aldrich syndrome, due to receive a stem cell transplant. The CDR3 sequence is CASSPTRDRLYNEQFF. In DNA form, the CDR3 reads TGCGCCAGCAGCCCTACACGGGACAGACTCTACAATGAGCAGTTCTTC.